Following are 18 T cell receptor beta chains from one sample sequenced in a study of cytomegalovirus exposure and HLA in healthy donors. PCR used 60 Vbeta primers and 13 Jbeta primers. This table comes from immunoSEQ multiplex PCR, and its TCRdb copy is limited to in-frame clones, with some not included. The repertoire table contains 45,000 to 60,000 clones. The source material was PBMCs. The source of these receptors is a woman in her forties in good health and CMV-seronegative.

The rearrangement uses TRBV7-2 and TRBJ1-5; D gene uncertain. This CDR3 has 14 residues. Germline-derived CDR1 and CDR2 are SGHTA and FQGNSA. V dropped 5 bases and J dropped 4 bases, with 12 bases sitting between them. Written as DNA, the CDR3 is TGTGCCAGCAGCCCCGTCGAGGGAAATCAGCCCCAGCATTTT. The encoded protein is CASSPVEGNQPQHF. Filled out from reference TRBV7-2 and TRBJ1-5, the complete variable domain reads GAGVSQSPSNKVTEKGKDVELRCDPISGHTALYWYRQSLGQGLEFLIYFQGNSAPDKSGLPSDRFSAERTGGSVSTLTIQRTQQEDSAVYLCASSPVEGNQPQHFGDGTRLSIL.

The rearrangement uses TRBV7-9 and TRBJ2-7; 7 nucleotides agree with TRBD2. The CDR3 spans 16 residues. The trim removed 4 bases at V and 0 bases at J, leaving 9 bases unmatched. Germline V gene data show CDR1 as SEHNR and CDR2 as FQNEAQ (reference sequence). This CDR3 is CASSSPLSGFSYEQYF. The CDR3 nucleotides read TGTGCCAGCAGCTCCCCCCTTAGCGGGTTCTCCTACGAGCAGTACTTC.

With regard to this clone: This sample also contains other DNA sequences that code for the same CDR3. The gene calls are TRBV30 and TRBJ1-2, with 8 positions matching TRBD1. The J segment lost 8 bases and the V segment lost 1 base, leaving 9 bases of the junction unmatched. The CDR3 consists of 14 residues. The germline V gene has CDR1 GTSNPN and CDR2 SVGIG (reference sequence). CDR3 sequence (DNA): TGTGCCTGGAGTGGACAGGGGCGGTTGGGCGGCTACACCTTC. Translation gives CAWSGQGRLGGYTF.

As regards this clone: Other nucleotide sequences in the sample specify the same CDR3. The chain couples TRBV5-1 to TRBJ2-7, with TRBD1 matching 11 bases. J lost 0 bases, V lost 0 bases, and 2 bases had no gene match. This CDR3 spans 16 amino acids. Per the germline V gene, CDR1 is SGHRS and CDR2 is YFSETQ. CDR3 sequence (DNA): TGCGCCAGCAGCTTGGGAGGACAGGGGGCCTCCTACGAGCAGTACTTC. This codes for CASSLGGQGASYEQYF.

The chain uses TRBV5-1 and TRBJ2-3; D not certain. Germline V CDR1 and CDR2: SGHRS, YFSETQ. Trimming stripped 3 bases from V and 2 bases from J, with 7 bases between. This CDR3 is built from 13 residues. In DNA form, the CDR3 reads TGCGCCAGCAGCTCGGTCCCCACAGATACGCAGTATTTT. Its protein product is CASSSVPTDTQYF.

V is TRBV19 and J is TRBJ2-7; 9 bases are shared with TRBD1. The CDR3 contains 16 residues. Losses at the gene ends were 0 bases for V and 0 bases for J; bases not matched to a gene: 3. Germline V gives CDR1 LNHDA, CDR2 SQIVND (reference sequence). The CDR3 is CASSIDGTGSSYEQYF. DNA for the CDR3: TGTGCCAGTAGTATAGATGGGACAGGGTCCTCCTACGAGCAGTACTTC.

The chain employs TRBV11-2 and TRBJ2-3; 13 nucleotides agree with TRBD2. V gave up 5 bases and J gave up 3 bases; unmatched junction bases: 5. Per the germline V gene, CDR1 is SGHAT and CDR2 is FQNNGV. This CDR3 has 16 amino acids. The CDR3 is CASSPMTSGRTDTQYF. DNA for the CDR3: TGTGCCAGCAGCCCGATGACTAGCGGGAGGACAGATACGCAGTATTTT.

The chain is built from TRBV13 and TRBJ2-7, with D uncertain. The V end lost 5 bases, the J end lost 5 bases, and 16 bases lay between the germline ends. The germline V gene has CDR1 PRHDT and CDR2 FYEKMQ (reference sequence). This CDR3 spans 14 amino acids. The CDR3 coding sequence is TGTGCCAGCAGCCCCAGATCTTACCCCCACGAGCAGTACTTC. It translates to CASSPRSYPHEQYF.

The chain carries TRBV4-1 and TRBJ2-1; TRBD2 matches 10 bases. J gave up 8 bases and V 4 bases, and 8 bases lay outside the gene matches. There are 15 residues in the CDR3. CDR1 MGHRA and CDR2 YSYEKL come from the germline V gene. The CDR3 nucleotides read TGCGCCAGCAGCCGAGAGCGGGGGGGCCTTCATGAGCAGTTCTTC. Amino acids: CASSRERGGLHEQFF.

The genes are TRBV5-8 and TRBJ2-5, with a tentative D call TRBD2 (6 bases). This CDR3 spans 14 amino acids. The V end lost 4 bases, the J end lost 5 bases, and 15 bases lay between the germline ends. Germline CDR1 is SGHTS and CDR2 is YDEGEE. In DNA form, the CDR3 reads TGTGCCAGCAGCGGGGGACTCACGACGGAGACCCAGTACTTC. Amino acids: CASSGGLTTETQYF.

This chain joins TRBV15 and TRBJ1-1; D may be TRBD1 (5 bases). The CDR3 is 14 residues long. V lost 4 bases to trimming and J lost 13 bases, with 22 bases between them. Germline CDR1 LNHNV, CDR2 YYDKDF (reference sequence). The CDR3 bases are TGTGCCACCAGCAATCTCGATAGTCAGGGTTCGCTTTTCTTT. Amino acids: CATSNLDSQGSLFF.

The V call is TRBV4-1, the J call TRBJ2-7; 10 bases are shared with TRBD2. The J segment lost 1 base and the V segment lost 0 bases, leaving 3 bases of the junction unmatched. The germline gives CDR1 MGHRA, CDR2 YSYEKL. This CDR3 spans 16 amino acids. The CDR3 is CASSQDGLAVSYEQYF. The CDR3 DNA reads as TGCGCCAGCAGCCAAGATGGACTAGCGGTATCCTACGAGCAGTACTTC.

The J gene is TRBJ1-2, the V gene TRBV29-1; 7 bases are a match to TRBD1. V dropped 5 bases and J dropped 2; count of bases not matched to a gene: 2. The CDR3 has 12 residues. In germline, CDR1 is SQVTM, CDR2 ANQGSEA. The DNA for the CDR3 is TGCAGCGTTCCGGACAGGAACTATGGCTACACCTTC. The encoded protein is CSVPDRNYGYTF. Together with reference TRBV29-1 and TRBJ1-2, the CDR3 gives the full variable domain: SAVISQKPSRDICQRGTSLTIQCQVDSQVTMMFWYRQQPGQSLTLIATANQGSEATYESGFVIDKFPISRPNLTFSTLTVSNMSPEDSSIYLCSVPDRNYGYTFGSGTRLTVV.

For this clone: Other nucleotide sequences in the sample specify the same CDR3. The genes are TRBV25-1 and TRBJ1-6, with D unclear. This CDR3 contains 15 residues. Trimming pared 1 base from V and 9 bases from J, leaving 13 bases between. Per germline, CDR1 MGHDK and CDR2 SYGVNS. The CDR3 sequence is CASSEFGGKASPLHF. The CDR3 nucleotides read TGTGCCAGCAGTGAATTTGGAGGGAAGGCTTCACCCCTCCACTTT.

The chain carries TRBV28 and TRBJ1-5, with D possibly TRBD1 on 5 matching bases. The CDR3 consists of 13 residues. The germline CDR1 and CDR2 sequences are MDHEN and SYDVKM. Deletions cut 6 bases from V and 7 bases from J, with 13 bases between. The CDR3 sequence is CASSPPGGQPQHF. The CDR3 coding sequence is TGTGCCAGCAGCCCACCGGGGGGGCAGCCCCAGCATTTT.

The chain couples TRBV19 to TRBJ2-2, with D hard to call. The CDR3 has 14 residues. Per the germline V gene, CDR1 is LNHDA and CDR2 is SQIVND (reference sequence). Trimming pared 3 bases from V and 6 bases from J, leaving 11 bases between. CDR3 sequence (DNA): TGTGCCAGTAGTATCGGGTCGAGACCCGGGGAGCTGTTTTTT. Residues: CASSIGSRPGELFF.

The chain carries TRBV5-1 and TRBJ2-2; perhaps TRBD2 as D (5 bases). Germline V lookup: CDR1 SGHRS, CDR2 YFSETQ. The CDR3 has 14 residues. V lost 4 bases and J 3 bases, leaving 10 bases between the germline ends. The CDR3 sequence is CASSTGIDTGELFF. The DNA of the CDR3 is TGCGCCAGCAGCACCGGGATCGACACCGGGGAGCTGTTTTTT.

The chain combines TRBV2 with TRBJ2-7; 11 bases map to TRBD2. In germline, CDR1 is SNHLY, CDR2 FYNNEI. V lost 3 bases, J lost 7 bases, and 5 bases stayed unmatched. The CDR3 sequence is 14 residues long. This CDR3 reads CASSERLAGNEQYF. As DNA, the CDR3 is TGTGCCAGCAGTGAGAGACTAGCGGGAAATGAGCAGTACTTC.